A single sample gave rise to the 13 T cell receptor beta chains below, sequenced in a study of beta chain features in type 1 diabetes. Findings and limits, study-wide: Shorter TCRB CDR3s, moderately but significantly so, were found in Type 1 diabetes patients in all four CD4+ subsets.

These receptors have no identified antigens. The entirety of the isolated RNA underwent reverse transcription, so expressed TCRB transcripts were sequenced. The repertoire was sequenced with immunoSEQ multiplex PCR; TCRdb's copy has only in-frame clones and lacks some. The profile shows over 600,000 clones, around 12% of them singletons. Sequencing used naive CD4+ T cells from blood. The receptors derive from a young man with type 1 diabetes.

The V call is TRBV11-3, the J call TRBJ1-1; unclear D gene. Between the trimmed V and J ends, which lost 5 bases and 3 bases, there was a span of 10 bases. Germline loops: CDR1 SGHNT, CDR2 YENEEA. The CDR3 sequence is 13 residues long. CDR3 loop: CASSRGTYTEAFF. The CDR3 region has the DNA TGTGCCAGCAGCAGAGGAACCTACACTGAAGCTTTCTTT.

This clone was counted only a few times. The chain has TRBV7-2 and TRBJ2-5, with D uncertain. V lost 3 bases and J lost 2, with 4 bases in between. The CDR3 consists of 12 residues. In germline, CDR1 is SGHTA, CDR2 FQGNSA. For the CDR3, the DNA is TGTGCCAGCAGCTTCCCTCAAGAGACCCAGTACTTC. Encoded protein: CASSFPQETQYF.

This clone was observed a few times. This chain joins TRBV2 and TRBJ2-3, with 8 bases matching TRBD2. The CDR3 length is 14 residues. J gave up 2 bases and V 7 bases, and 5 bases lay outside the gene matches. Germline assignment: CDR1 SNHLY and CDR2 FYNNEI. DNA for the CDR3: TGTGCCAGCACCGCGGGGGGAACCACAGATACGCAGTATTTT. Amino acid sequence: CASTAGGTTDTQYF.

This clone turned up a few times. V usage is TRBV5-4 and J usage is TRBJ2-2; 10 nucleotides align to TRBD1. The CDR3 is made up of 17 amino acids. The germline V gene has CDR1 SGHNT and CDR2 YYREEE (reference sequence). After removal of 2 bases from V and 4 bases from J, the junction contained 8 bases not matched to a gene. The DNA for the CDR3 is TGTGCCAGCAGCTTCGGGACAGGGGCCTTGCGCACCGGGGAGCTGTTTTTT. Translated: CASSFGTGALRTGELFF. Full variable domain (outside the CDR3, taken from reference TRBV5-4 and TRBJ2-2): ETGVTQSPTHLIKTRGQQVTLRCSSQSGHNTVSWYQQALGQGPQFIFQYYREEENGRGNFPPRFSGLQFPNYSSELNVNALELDDSALYLCASSFGTGALRTGELFFGEGSRLTVL.

The J gene is TRBJ1-6, the V gene TRBV30; no firm D call. From germline, CDR1 is GTSNPN and CDR2 SVGIG (reference sequence). Trimming removed 4 bases from V and 8 bases from J, with 12 bases in between. The CDR3 covers 13 residues. The CDR3 DNA follows: TGTGCCTGGACTCAAGGACCTGATTCACCCCTCCACTTT. This encodes CAWTQGPDSPLHF.

This clone came up a few times. The genes are TRBV5-1 and TRBJ2-5; 12 bases are shared with TRBD2. V lost 2 bases to trimming and J lost 4 bases; unmatched junction nucleotides: 3. Looked up from germline, CDR1 is SGHRS and CDR2 is YFSETQ. The CDR3 spans 15 residues. The CDR3 reads CASSFGLAGRETQYF. CDR3 in DNA: TGCGCCAGCAGCTTCGGACTAGCGGGGAGAGAGACCCAGTACTTC.

This clone was seen only a few times. The V and J genes are TRBV29-1 and TRBJ2-7, with 12 bases that match TRBD2. The V and J ends lost 6 bases and 6 bases, in that order; junction bases with no gene match: 9. Germline values: CDR1 SQVTM, CDR2 ANQGSEA. This CDR3 contains 14 residues. For the CDR3, the DNA is TGCAGCGTCCGGAGGACTAGCGGGGTACTCGAGCAGTACTTC. Protein product: CSVRRTSGVLEQYF.

Only a few counts were recorded for this clone. The V and J genes are TRBV5-1 and TRBJ2-5, with unresolved D. Trimming stripped 2 bases from V and 7 bases from J, with 18 bases between. The CDR3 has 15 amino acids. Germline V gives CDR1 SGHRS, CDR2 YFSETQ. The DNA of the CDR3 is TGCGCCAGCAGCTTCTCTAGGACGGCCAGTGGGACCCAGTACTTC. Translating gives CASSFSRTASGTQYF.

The table lists this clone with a few counts. The chain joins TRBV7-2 to TRBJ1-4; TRBD1 matches 8 bases. This CDR3 has 15 amino acids. The germline CDR1 and CDR2 sequences are SGHTA and FQGNSA. After removal of 5 bases from V and 3 bases from J, the junction contained 5 bases not matched to a gene. CDR3 sequence: CASSGRQGPNEKLFF. The CDR3 region has the DNA TGTGCCAGCAGCGGTCGACAGGGGCCTAATGAAAAACTGTTTTTT.

This chain links TRBV6-5 with TRBJ1-5; D is uncertain. V shed 4 bases and J shed 7 bases, with 8 bases lying between them. Germline CDR1 is MNHEY and CDR2 is SVGAGI. CDR3 size: 12 residues. This CDR3 reads CASSSNRQPQHF. CDR3 coding DNA: TGTGCCAGCAGTTCCAACCGACAGCCCCAGCATTTT.

This clone has more than one count but fewer than ten. The chain recombines TRBV4-3 with TRBJ2-3, with D perhaps matching TRBD1 (5 bases). Germline V lookup: CDR1 LGHNA, CDR2 YSLEER. The CDR3 consists of 14 residues. Trimming stripped 4 bases from V and 2 bases from J, with 10 bases between. The CDR3 DNA sequence: TGCGCCAGCAGCCTACAGACAGACACAGATACGCAGTATTTT. It yields the protein CASSLQTDTDTQYF.

This clone was picked up a small number of times. The V call is TRBV7-9, the J call TRBJ1-6; no clear D gene. Trimming pared 5 bases from V and 9 bases from J, leaving 11 bases between. CDR1 SEHNR and CDR2 FQNEAQ come from the germline V gene (reference sequence). This CDR3 has 13 amino acids. The CDR3: CASSQDGFSPLHF. In DNA, the CDR3 is TGTGCCAGCAGCCAAGACGGATTTTCACCCCTCCACTTT. The full variable domain, rest sourced from reference TRBV7-9 and TRBJ1-6, is DTGVSQNPRHKITKRGQNVTFRCDPISEHNRLYWYRQTLGQGPEFLTYFQNEAQLEKSRLLSDRFSAERPKGSFSTLEIQRTEQGDSAMYLCASSQDGFSPLHFGNGTRLTVT.

This clone was counted between two and nine times. The V gene is TRBV28, the J gene TRBJ2-1, with 9 bases identical to TRBD1. The CDR3 runs to 16 residues. Germline V gene data show CDR1 as MDHEN and CDR2 as SYDVKM. V gave up 5 bases and J gave up 1 base; unmatched junction bases: 6. The CDR3 spells CASSRLGTGSYNEQFF. The DNA for the CDR3 is TGTGCCAGCAGTCGTCTCGGGACAGGGTCCTACAATGAGCAGTTCTTC.